These T cell receptor beta chains were read from a single sample in a study of blood T cells in healthy people across ages. TCRdb redid the calling of the 5' RACE reads with MiXCR, one entry per CDR3 protein. The sample holds about 800,000 distinct CDR3 sequences, more than 20% seen once. A further study also used this sample, focusing on T cells of mothers and their children.

Input material: blood. These receptors all stem from a boy younger than 18 in good health. Both conserved end residues are trimmed from each CDR3. Each record gives: J gene, V gene, D gene, CDR3 protein. A D gene is named only where the DNA matches it firmly.

J gene: TRBJ2-6; V gene: TRBV6-1; D gene: NA; CDR3 protein: ASRSRHTTASGANVLT
J gene: NA; V gene: TRBV19; D gene: NA; CDR3 protein: ASSIGVLLSYEQY
J gene: TRBJ1-1; V gene: TRBV20-1; D gene: NA; CDR3 protein: SAWVKTEAF
J gene: TRBJ1-4; V gene: TRBV7-9; D gene: TRBD1; CDR3 protein: ASSSDGTANEKLF
J gene: NA; V gene: TRBV6-5; D gene: NA; CDR3 protein: ASSAGPYEQY
J gene: TRBJ2-1; V gene: TRBV5-1; D gene: TRBD1; CDR3 protein: ASSLGWGQGSYNEQF
J gene: TRBJ2-1; V gene: TRBV12-3/TRBV12-4; D gene: NA; CDR3 protein: ASRSGTSRSYNEQF
J gene: NA; V gene: TRBV4-3; D gene: TRBD2; CDR3 protein: ASSQELGLAGRSYEQY
J gene: TRBJ2-7; V gene: TRBV29-1; D gene: NA; CDR3 protein: SVEMSGDPYEQY
J gene: TRBJ2-7; V gene: TRBV7-2; D gene: TRBD2; CDR3 protein: ASSLAPSGWGEQY
J gene: TRBJ1-5; V gene: TRBV4-2; D gene: NA; CDR3 protein: ASSQEQGSGNQPQH
J gene: TRBJ2-2; V gene: TRBV4-1; D gene: TRBD2; CDR3 protein: ASSPGDYLTGELF
J gene: TRBJ1-1; V gene: TRBV20-1; D gene: NA; CDR3 protein: SARDPSGLYRDTEAF
J gene: TRBJ2-5; V gene: TRBV27; D gene: TRBD2; CDR3 protein: ASSLSGTSGKETQY
J gene: TRBJ2-3; V gene: TRBV6-1; D gene: NA; CDR3 protein: ASSESTPRTDTQY
J gene: NA; V gene: TRBV7-2; D gene: TRBD2; CDR3 protein: ASTIILAGYEQY
J gene: TRBJ2-5; V gene: TRBV7-3; D gene: NA; CDR3 protein: ASSPDTEETQY
J gene: TRBJ2-5; V gene: TRBV2; D gene: NA; CDR3 protein: ASSEGPHQETQY
J gene: TRBJ2-3; V gene: TRBV28; D gene: TRBD1; CDR3 protein: ASSLAGQGASDTQY
J gene: TRBJ2-3; V gene: TRBV12-3/TRBV12-4; D gene: NA; CDR3 protein: ASSNRDNGEVDTQY
J gene: TRBJ2-3; V gene: TRBV21-1; D gene: NA; CDR3 protein: ASSKESLADTQY
J gene: TRBJ2-6; V gene: TRBV9; D gene: NA; CDR3 protein: ASSVGAGANVLT
J gene: TRBJ1-5; V gene: TRBV10-3; D gene: TRBD1; CDR3 protein: AISDPDRAGNQPQH
J gene: TRBJ2-5; V gene: TRBV7-2; D gene: NA; CDR3 protein: ASSWFAETQY
J gene: TRBJ2-1; V gene: TRBV12-3/TRBV12-4; D gene: NA; CDR3 protein: ASSFLLVHVNEQF